The entry below describes one T cell receptor (beta chain). What it binds is not known. This specimen belongs to a study of response to subunit inactivated influenza vaccine. Broader study findings: There was a suggestion from the authors that each seasonal influenza vaccination recruits few new T cells.

TCRdb itself ran the RT-PCR reads through MiXCR, one entry per CDR3 protein. The data show under 750,000 distinct CDR3 sequences, with about an eighth seen just once and 10% to 13% held by the top ten. The receptor comes from a man aged 50-60 years who received an inactivated influenza vaccine. This specimen consisted of PBMCs from blood, obtained on the day of vaccination.

Here the CDR3 reads CASSQDLRTLSYNEQFF. In nucleotides, the CDR3 is TGTGCCAGCAGCCAAGATCTCCGGACACTATCCTACAATGAGCAGTTCTTC. V and J are TRBV3-1 and TRBJ2-1, with a possible D match to TRBD1 (5 bases). V dropped 0 bases and J dropped 1 base, with 13 bases sitting between them. Per the germline V gene, CDR1 is LGHDT and CDR2 is YNNKEL (reference sequence). This CDR3 comprises 17 residues.